Shown below are 10 T cell receptor beta chains from a single sample sequenced in a study of blood T cell repertoires in COVID-19. Profiling relied on immunoSEQ multiplex PCR, and the TCRdb table lists in-frame clones only, not all of them. Of about 190,000 clones listed, roughly four fifths are singletons. The sequenced sample consisted of peripheral blood. All receptors derive from a woman in her thirties or forties with acute or convalescent COVID-19.

The chain links TRBV5-1 to TRBJ1-6; D ambiguous. In germline, CDR1 is SGHRS, CDR2 YFSETQ. The CDR3 spans 13 residues. V lost 4 bases and J 7 bases, leaving 9 bases between the germline ends. CDR3 coding DNA: TGCGCCAGCAGCCGGCTCGGGAATTCACCCCTCCACTTT. Protein product: CASSRLGNSPLHF.

A remark on this clone: Other DNA sequences in the sample encode the same CDR3. V gene TRBV5-1 combines with J gene TRBJ2-5; 7 bases fit TRBD1. The CDR3 consists of 13 residues. Germline V gives CDR1 SGHRS, CDR2 YFSETQ. The junction had 5 bases not matched to a gene; V was cut back by 7 bases and J by 2 bases. The CDR3 loop is CASRVGQQETQYF. CDR3 DNA sequence: TGCGCCAGCCGGGTGGGACAGCAAGAGACCCAGTACTTC.

This clone was observed once. The chain couples TRBV29-1 to TRBJ2-1; TRBD1 is a possible D gene (6 bases). With 4 bases removed from V and 2 bases from J, the gap between germline ends came to 9 bases. Germline loops: CDR1 SQVTM, CDR2 ANQGSEA. The length of the CDR3 is 13 residues. The CDR3 DNA reads as TGCAGCGTTGTGAGGGGGACCTACAATGAGCAGTTCTTC. This gives the protein CSVVRGTYNEQFF.

The chain employs TRBV6-2 or TRBV6-3 and TRBJ2-3; the D gene is possibly TRBD1 (5 bases). CDR1 and CDR2 from the germline V gene are MNHEY and SVGEGT. Between the trimmed V and J ends, which lost 2 bases and 1 base, there was a span of 13 bases. The CDR3 runs to 16 residues. The CDR3: CASSYPPGKRTDTQYF. The CDR3 nucleotides read TGTGCCAGCAGTTACCCCCCAGGGAAACGCACAGATACGCAGTATTTT.

On this clone: The sample contains more than one DNA sequence encoding this CDR3. This sequence joins TRBV7-2 and TRBJ1-2, with D perhaps TRBD1 (5 bases). The CDR3 is 12 residues long. Trimming left V 2 bases short and J 5 bases short, with 6 bases between. Germline V lookup: CDR1 SGHTA, CDR2 FQGNSA. CDR3 bases: TGTGCCAGCAGCTTACAGGGTTATGGCTACACCTTC. Its translation: CASSLQGYGYTF.

This sequence joins TRBV3-1 (or the pseudogene TRBV3-2) and TRBJ1-2; 7 bases map to TRBD1. CDR3 size: 13 residues. The ends lost 0 bases at V and 9 bases at J; junction bases unmatched: 4. Germline lookup yields CDR1 LGHDT and CDR2 YNNKEL (reference sequence). CDR3 bases: TGTGCCAGCAGCCAAGAAAGGGGGCACAGCTACACCTTC. Translating it yields CASSQERGHSYTF.

The chain couples TRBV7-2 to TRBJ2-7; 11 bases map to TRBD2. V dropped 4 bases and J dropped 4; count of bases not matched to a gene: 9. CDR3 length: 16 residues. Per the germline V gene, CDR1 is SGHTA and CDR2 is FQGNSA. The CDR3 sequence is CASSYRLAGTSYEQYF. CDR3 bases: TGTGCCAGCAGCTACAGACTAGCGGGAACATCATACGAGCAGTACTTC.

The chain carries TRBV30 and TRBJ1-4; D is undetermined. Deletions cut 6 bases from V and 3 bases from J, with 14 bases between. Germline CDR1 reads GTSNPN; CDR2 reads SVGIG (reference sequence). The CDR3 loop spans 14 amino acids. This chain's CDR3 is CACNKRYANEKLFF. DNA of the CDR3: TGTGCCTGTAATAAGCGCTACGCTAATGAAAAACTGTTTTTT.

The chain joins TRBV5-6 to TRBJ2-2; 10 bases are shared with TRBD1. Germline trimming cut 3 bases from V and 3 bases from J; bases unmatched to any gene: 2. Germline CDR1 and CDR2: SGHDT and YYEEEE. This CDR3 has 15 amino acids. CDR3 DNA sequence: TGTGCCAGCAGCTGGGACAGGGGCTACACCGGGGAGCTGTTTTTT. This codes for CASSWDRGYTGELFF.

V and J are TRBV9 and TRBJ2-7; 10 positions match TRBD1. The CDR3 covers 15 residues. With V trimmed by 5 bases and J by 6 bases, 11 bases remained unmatched. Germline V gives CDR1 SGDLS, CDR2 YYNGEE. Here the CDR3 reads CASSYIPGQGSEQYF. Written as DNA, the CDR3 is TGTGCCAGCAGTTATATCCCGGGACAGGGGAGCGAGCAGTACTTC.